One sample yielded the 13 T cell receptor beta chains listed below, sequenced in a study of human T cells and chemical hapten exposure. Unseparated into fractions, whole blood served as the source from which total RNA was extracted. TCRdb recomputed calls from the 5' RACE reads with MiXCR, one row per CDR3 protein. The profile shows tens of thousands of distinct CDR3 sequences, around a sixth of them singletons. Receptors were obtained from a female donor in good health.

This rearrangement joins TRBV6-5 to TRBJ2-2; TRBD2 might be the D (6 bases). Per germline, CDR1 MNHEY and CDR2 SVGAGI. CDR3 length: 17 residues. V lost 0 bases and J 2 bases, leaving 13 bases between the germline ends. CDR3 sequence (DNA): TGTGCCAGCAGTTACTCGATAATAGCGGTTAACACCGGGGAGCTGTTTTTT. Amino acid sequence: CASSYSIIAVNTGELFF.

A few counts support this clonotype. The CDR3 DNA is TGCAGCGTTGGGGTAGGGCCTAATTCACCCCTCCACTTT. It is translated as CSVGVGPNSPLHF. V is TRBV29-1 and J is TRBJ1-6; no clear D gene. Germline CDR1 and CDR2: SQVTM and ANQGSEA. This CDR3 is 13 amino acids long. Deletions cut 4 bases from V and 6 bases from J, with 10 bases between. The entire variable domain, with the rest obtained from reference TRBV29-1 and TRBJ1-6, is as follows: SAVISQKPSRDICQRGTSLTIQCQVDSQVTMMFWYRQQPGQSLTLIATANQGSEATYESGFVIDKFPISRPNLTFSTLTVSNMSPEDSSIYLCSVGVGPNSPLHFGNGTRLTVT.

The V gene is TRBV12-3 or TRBV12-4, the J gene TRBJ2-4; tentatively, D is TRBD2 (5 bases). The CDR3 extends over 14 amino acids. The germline V and J ends were trimmed by 5 bases and 7 bases, with 15 bases remaining between them. As DNA, the CDR3 is TGTGCCAGCAGTACTCCAAGGAGAGGGAACATTCAGTACTTC. As protein: CASSTPRRGNIQYF.

The chain has TRBV2 and TRBJ2-5; D might be TRBD1 (5 bases). Per germline, CDR1 SNHLY and CDR2 FYNNEI. The V end was cut by 0 bases, the J end by 2 bases, with 10 bases between. The CDR3 is 15 amino acids. This chain's CDR3 is CASSEALRQQETQYF. CDR3 in DNA: TGTGCCAGCAGTGAAGCGCTTCGACAGCAAGAGACCCAGTACTTC.

J is TRBJ2-1 and V is TRBV27; D tentatively reads TRBD1 or TRBD2 (5 bases each). This CDR3 has 12 amino acids. The V and J ends lost 6 bases and 12 bases respectively, with 15 bases between them. Germline CDR1 MNHEY, CDR2 SMNVEV (reference sequence). The CDR3 here is CASSPLGGGQFF. DNA of the CDR3: TGTGCCAGCAGCCCCCTGGGTGGGGGGCAGTTCTTC.

This clonotype has a count of ten or more. The chain recombines TRBV3-1 with TRBJ2-1; no clear D gene. The CDR3 sequence is 12 residues long. Trimming took 3 bases from V and 4 from J, leaving 4 bases between them. Per the germline V gene, CDR1 is LGHDT and CDR2 is YNNKEL (reference sequence). This CDR3 is CASSHKYNEQFF. The CDR3 bases are TGTGCCAGCAGCCACAAATACAATGAGCAGTTCTTC.

This clonotype occurred a few times. The chain combines TRBV4-1 with TRBJ1-1; possible D gene TRBD1, 5 bases. Per the germline V gene, CDR1 is MGHRA and CDR2 is YSYEKL. The V end was cut by 4 bases, the J end by 5 bases, with 20 bases between. This CDR3 is 16 amino acids long. CDR3 amino acids: CASSPLTGGRRTEAFF. The CDR3 DNA reads as TGCGCCAGCAGCCCTCTTACTGGGGGTCGTAGGACTGAAGCTTTCTTT.

The chain has TRBV7-2 and TRBJ1-5; no clear D gene. CDR3 size: 13 residues. Germline V gene sequence: CDR1 SGHTA, CDR2 FQGNSA. V gave up 3 bases and J gave up 4 bases, with 7 bases separating them. The CDR3 loop reads CASSFTANQPQHF. CDR3 DNA: TGTGCCAGCAGCTTCACAGCGAATCAGCCCCAGCATTTT.

This clonotype has a handful of counts. Here the CDR3 reads CASSPRDRLKGDTQYF. The CDR3 bases are TGTGCCAGCAGCCCCAGGGACAGGCTAAAAGGGGATACGCAGTATTTT. The J gene is TRBJ2-3, the V gene TRBV7-9, with 8 bases identical to TRBD1. Germline V gene sequence: CDR1 SEHNR, CDR2 FQNEAQ (reference sequence). The CDR3 runs to 16 residues. Trimming cost V 5 bases and J 6 bases; bases outside gene matches: 13.

This clonotype was counted at least ten times. The V gene is TRBV25-1, the J gene TRBJ1-5; 7 bases fit TRBD1. Germline trimming cut 7 bases from V and 7 bases from J; bases unmatched to any gene: 25. Germline lookup yields CDR1 MGHDK and CDR2 SYGVNS. The CDR3 spans 19 residues. CDR3 in amino acids: CASKQLPRGLASRGQPQHF. DNA of the CDR3: TGTGCCAGCAAACAACTCCCAAGGGGGCTGGCTTCCCGGGGCCAGCCCCAGCATTTT. The variable domain in full, with the rest retrieved from reference TRBV25-1 and TRBJ1-5, is EADIYQTPRYLVIGTGKKITLECSQTMGHDKMYWYQQDPGMELHLIHYSYGVNSTEKGDLSSESTVSRIRTEHFPLTLESARPSHTSQYLCASKQLPRGLASRGQPQHFGDGTRLSIL.

V and J are TRBV5-1 and TRBJ2-5; a possible D gene is TRBD2 (5 bases). From germline, CDR1 is SGHRS and CDR2 YFSETQ. CDR3 length equals 14 residues. Trimming shortened V by 4 bases and J by 6 bases, and 16 bases separated the two germline ends. CDR3 nucleotides: TGCGCCAGCAGCGGGCTGCGGGCCAGTCAGACCCAGTACTTC. It specifies CASSGLRASQTQYF.

The chain is built from TRBV3-1 and TRBJ2-1; D possibly corresponds to TRBD2 (6 bases). Trimming stripped 1 base from V and 1 base from J, with 11 bases between. The CDR3 is made up of 16 amino acids. Germline V CDR1 and CDR2: LGHDT, YNNKEL (reference sequence). CDR3 bases: TGTGCCAGCAGCCAAGGGGGGGTCTTATCCTACAATGAGCAGTTCTTC. This codes for CASSQGGVLSYNEQFF.

This sequence joins TRBV12-3 or TRBV12-4 and TRBJ1-5, with 9 bases identical to TRBD1. CDR3 length equals 14 residues. Unmatched junction bases numbered 2, after V lost 3 bases and J lost 5 bases. This CDR3 reads CASSFGTGYQPQHF. For the CDR3, the DNA is TGTGCCAGCAGTTTTGGGACAGGGTATCAGCCCCAGCATTTT.